The source of this T cell receptor beta chain is a study of early T cells in non-severe SARS-CoV-2 infection (dated by TCRdb to the early 2020s). About the study as a whole: Because TCR sequencing relied on bulk RNA taken from unsorted whole blood, pairing of alpha and beta chains was not possible.

A case-control design nested within a healthcare worker cohort in London, UK, was used, with weekly nasopharyngeal swab PCR tests and blood sampling performed. Between 23 and 31 March 2020, the week of the UK lockdown, healthcare workers were enrolled and then followed up weekly for as long as 16 weeks. With regard to this clonotype: The target of this receptor is not known. Per-nucleotide qualities are absent, and no much larger clonotype sits a single base away.

Library preparation employed 5' RACE. Instrument on record: NextSeq 500. To correct for sequencing error and PCR bias, the TCR library protocol tagged individual cDNA molecules with unique molecular identifiers. Both TCR alpha and beta chains were sequenced, and tight co-correlation was observed between alpha and beta sequence abundances in each sample. As for the original processing: Decombinator V4 was used to annotate TCR sequences for V gene, J gene and CDR3. TCRs were defined as expanded if a significant change between any two time points was detected under a Poisson model with p below 0.0001. TCR abundances were normalised to the total number of TCRs sequenced in each sample and reported as counts per million. VDJdb, accessed 1 November 2021, was searched for CMV, EBV and SARS-CoV-2 annotated TCRs, with TCRs annotated for multiple antigens excluded. TCRdb trimmed public reads at Q25 via fastp, called clones via MiXCR and kept in-frame beta chains. All rows with the same CDR3 protein become a single entry with the most common DNA and genes. The V and J calls, along with clone size, are taken from TCRdb and not from the paper's own processing. Across this sample there are 84,000 or so distinct CDR3 sequences, with around 15% seen only once. The ten largest clonotypes hold around 9.9% of the sample.

Broader findings and caveats from the paper: VDJdb matching was skewed toward anti-spike CD8 responses, so virus-specific expansions were likely underestimated and private and CD4 specificities were missed.

Sample: whole blood. The clonotype was recovered from an adult who was a healthcare worker with PCR-confirmed SARS-CoV-2 infection or an uninfected control (not recorded which).

The bases read TGTGCCAGCATCTTCGGGCAGGCGAACACCGGGGAGCTGTTTTTT. Translation gives CASIFGQANTGELFF. Rearrangement joined TRBV7-9 to TRBJ2-2, with the D gene too uncertain to name. V is reduced by 7 bases and J by 0 bases, leaving a spacing of 12 bases between them. The CDR3 holds 15 amino acids from the cysteine to the phenylalanine. Only the CDR3 DNA is retained, 45 bases long and in frame from the first base. The germline V gene (reference sequence) provides CDR1 SEHNR and CDR2 FQNEAQ.